One T cell receptor (beta chain) is described in this entry. The CDR3 is 16 amino acids. In germline, CDR1 is SGHRS, CDR2 YFSETQ. V was pared by 3 bases and J by 1 base, with 9 bases of the junction left unmatched. These data come from a study of shared clonotypes between healthy human individuals. About the study: Sampling drew on donors who were a couple of women and a few men aged 18 to 49.

Using ten immunoSEQ deep assay plates, investigators sequenced unsorted PBMC DNA. In the original workflow: ImmunoSEQ output lacked quality scores and full-length reads, limiting matched filtering. Profiling relied on immunoSEQ multiplex PCR, and the TCRdb table lists in-frame clones only, not all of them. V and J calls plus clone size are reproduced from that table; the DNA served to infer D and trimming. Of roughly 490,000 clones detected, 79% appear once; the ten largest clones hold approximately 12%. This receptor was identified in a woman in her thirties or forties in good health. Some clones in this sample may be carry-over from other donors' samples. The specimen sequenced was PBMCs. The chain combines TRBV5-1 with TRBJ1-2, with 7 bases lining up with TRBD1. CDR3 residues: CASSSLGDSLNYGYTF. The CDR3 DNA follows: TGCGCCAGCAGCTCGCTCGGGGACAGCCTTAACTATGGCTACACCTTC.